Listed here is a single T cell receptor (beta chain). As yet, its antigen is unknown. The length of the CDR3 is 13 residues. In germline, CDR1 is MGHRA, CDR2 YSYEKL. Reanalyzing the 5' RACE reads, TCRdb keeps one entry per CDR3 protein, without DNA. This sample contains 500,000 to 700,000 distinct CDR3 sequences. This specimen comes from a study of T cells expressing NK-cell markers. Across the whole study: TCR beta repertoires came from sorted CD3+CD56+NKG2C+, CD3+CD56+NKG2C- and CD3+CD56-NKG2C+ T cells. Seven of eight sequenced donors tested HCMV-seropositive; one tested seronegative.

Study findings and constraints: Clones of NKG2C+ T cells that had expanded were of unclear HCMV specificity.

Sequencing used blood T cells: a sorted CD56 or NKG2C T cell subset, CD4+ or CD8+ T cells, or bulk PBMC T cells (not recorded which). The J gene is TRBJ2-2, the V gene TRBV4-1; without DNA, the TCRdb call of TRBD2 cannot be checked. The source of this sequence is a man younger than 35 in good health. The CDR3: CASSHGLAGELFF.